These 14 T cell receptor beta chains originate from one sample sequenced in a study of preoperative IRX-2 immunotherapy in early breast cancer. Treatment defined: preoperative locoregional IRX-2 cytokine immunotherapy. Assay used: immunoSEQ multiplex PCR; TCRdb lists only in-frame clones, some missing. The profile shows 95,000 to 100,000 clones, 75% to 90% of them singletons. The sequenced sample was tumor tissue, obtained after IRX-2 immunotherapy. The receptors derive from a human donor with breast cancer.

The V call is TRBV19, the J call TRBJ2-1; the match to TRBD2 covers 11 bases. The CDR3 loop spans 14 amino acids. Germline CDR1 reads LNHDA; CDR2 reads SQIVND (reference sequence). V gave up 8 bases and J gave up 10 bases; unmatched junction bases: 10. CDR3: CASHTSGSHREQFF. The CDR3 DNA reads as TGTGCCAGTCACACTAGCGGGAGCCATCGAGAGCAGTTCTTC.

This rearrangement joins TRBV11-3 to TRBJ1-4, with D maybe TRBD1 (5 bases). The ends were cut back, 5 bases at V and 8 bases at J, with 18 bases in the middle. CDR3 length: 15 residues. The germline CDR1 and CDR2 sequences are SGHNT and YENEEA. The CDR3 sequence: CASSHPGGWEEKLFF. In DNA form, the CDR3 reads TGTGCCAGCAGCCACCCGGGGGGTTGGGAAGAAAAACTGTTTTTT.

Concerning this clone itself: Germline is not matched at one junction end, which may reflect a read error. The CDR3 spells CATSLSANQPQHF. The CDR3 DNA reads as TGTGCCACCAGTTTGTCTGCTAATCAGCCCCAGCATTTT. The V and J genes are TRBV27 and TRBJ1-5; no clear D. Germline V gene lookup returns CDR1 MNHEY and CDR2 SMNVEV (reference sequence). This CDR3 region has 13 residues.

A single count supports this clone. This rearrangement joins TRBV29-1 to TRBJ2-1, with 9 bases fitting TRBD2. The junction had 5 bases not matched to a gene; V was cut back by 1 base and J by 13 bases. Germline values: CDR1 SQVTM, CDR2 ANQGSEA. CDR3 length: 12 residues. In DNA, the CDR3 is TGCAGCGTTGAAGGGGGGACTAGCTCTCAGTTCTTC. As protein: CSVEGGTSSQFF.

V is TRBV19 and J is TRBJ1-1; D unresolved. V was shortened by 0 bases and J by 4 bases, with 24 bases between the two germline ends. The CDR3 has 19 residues. Looked up from germline, CDR1 is LNHDA and CDR2 is SQIVND (reference sequence). The CDR3, as DNA: TGTGCCAGTAGTATAGATCCGGCAGGCCGCCTGGTATTTTTCACTGAAGCTTTCTTT. Its protein product is CASSIDPAGRLVFFTEAFF.

J is TRBJ1-5 and V is TRBV7-7, with 9 bases matching TRBD1. CDR3 length equals 15 residues. The trim removed 5 bases at V and 5 bases at J, leaving 7 bases unmatched. Per germline, CDR1 SSHAT and CDR2 FNYEAQ (reference sequence). CDR3: CASSVDRGKDQPQHF. In DNA form, the CDR3 reads TGTGCCAGCAGCGTGGACAGGGGAAAGGATCAGCCCCAGCATTTT.

This clone came up once. The genes are TRBV19 and TRBJ1-6; tentatively, D is TRBD1 (5 bases). Germline CDR1 reads LNHDA; CDR2 reads SQIVND (reference sequence). V lost 2 bases and J lost 10, with 18 bases in between. This CDR3 comprises 16 residues. The CDR3 region is CASSISPGQGESPLHF. In nucleotides, the CDR3 is TGTGCCAGTAGTATATCGCCGGGGCAGGGAGAATCACCCCTCCACTTT.

The chain links TRBV11-3 to TRBJ2-3; TRBD2 matches at 7 bases. The germline V gene encodes CDR1 SGHNT and CDR2 YENEEA. The trim removed 4 bases at V and 0 bases at J, leaving 7 bases unmatched. This CDR3 comprises 16 residues. DNA of the CDR3: TGTGCCAGCAGCTCTCAAGGGACTATGAGCACAGATACGCAGTATTTT. Amino acid sequence: CASSSQGTMSTDTQYF.

This clone was counted between two and nine times. The CDR3 DNA is TGTGCCTGGAGGAGAGGGACAGGGGGTCCTGGAAACACCATATATTTT. This encodes CAWRRGTGGPGNTIYF. The rearrangement links TRBV30 to TRBJ1-3, with 11 nucleotides matching TRBD1. The V gene's germline CDR1 is GTSNPN and CDR2 SVGIG (reference sequence). The ends lost 3 bases at V and 2 bases at J; junction bases unmatched: 6. CDR3 length: 16 amino acids. The whole variable domain, remainder taken from reference TRBV30 and TRBJ1-3, is SQTIHQWPATLVQPVGSPLSLECTVEGTSNPNLYWYRQAAGRGLQLLFYSVGIGQISSEVPQNLSASRPQDRQFILSSKKLLLSDSGFYLCAWRRGTGGPGNTIYFGEGSWLTVV.

The chain couples TRBV18 to TRBJ2-2; the D gene is possibly TRBD1 (6 bases). Germline V gene lookup returns CDR1 KGHSH and CDR2 LQKENI. The germline V and J ends were trimmed by 1 base and 2 bases, with 8 bases remaining between them. This CDR3 contains 15 residues. Written as DNA, the CDR3 is TGTGCCAGCTCACCACGAGGGGGAAACACCGGGGAGCTGTTTTTT. It translates to CASSPRGGNTGELFF.

V and J are TRBV5-1 and TRBJ2-7; 9 bases match TRBD1. The trim removed 3 bases at V and 2 bases at J, leaving 3 bases unmatched. The CDR3 has 14 residues. Per the germline V gene, CDR1 is SGHRS and CDR2 is YFSETQ. CDR3 region: CASSSTGGTYEQYF. In DNA form, the CDR3 reads TGCGCCAGCAGCTCGACAGGGGGAACCTACGAGCAGTACTTC.

The V and J genes are TRBV6-8 and TRBJ2-5; D is possibly TRBD1 or TRBD2 (5 bases each). This CDR3 is 15 amino acids long. V lost 2 bases and J 2 bases, leaving 12 bases between the germline ends. Germline V gene lookup returns CDR1 MNHGY and CDR2 SAAAGT. For the CDR3, the DNA is TGTGCCAGCAGTTACATCGGGGCAGGACAAGAGACCCAGTACTTC. The encoded protein is CASSYIGAGQETQYF.

The sample holds a few counts of this clone. The rearrangement links TRBV15 to TRBJ2-7, with a weak D call TRBD1 (5 bases). The V end was cut by 2 bases, the J end by 4 bases, with 15 bases between. Germline assignment: CDR1 LNHNV and CDR2 YYDKDF (reference sequence). This CDR3 contains 15 residues. The CDR3 here is CATSRPDGKGYEQYF. In nucleotides, the CDR3 is TGTGCCACCAGCAGACCTGATGGGAAGGGGTACGAGCAGTACTTC.

The rearrangement uses TRBV19 and TRBJ2-5; 7 nucleotides match TRBD2. There are 16 residues in the CDR3. The J segment lost 2 bases and the V segment lost 2 bases, leaving 8 bases of the junction unmatched. Germline assignment: CDR1 LNHDA and CDR2 SQIVND (reference sequence). The CDR3 bases are TGTGCCAGTAGTATATCCTTGGGGGGAGGGCAAGAGACCCAGTACTTC. It codes for CASSISLGGGQETQYF.